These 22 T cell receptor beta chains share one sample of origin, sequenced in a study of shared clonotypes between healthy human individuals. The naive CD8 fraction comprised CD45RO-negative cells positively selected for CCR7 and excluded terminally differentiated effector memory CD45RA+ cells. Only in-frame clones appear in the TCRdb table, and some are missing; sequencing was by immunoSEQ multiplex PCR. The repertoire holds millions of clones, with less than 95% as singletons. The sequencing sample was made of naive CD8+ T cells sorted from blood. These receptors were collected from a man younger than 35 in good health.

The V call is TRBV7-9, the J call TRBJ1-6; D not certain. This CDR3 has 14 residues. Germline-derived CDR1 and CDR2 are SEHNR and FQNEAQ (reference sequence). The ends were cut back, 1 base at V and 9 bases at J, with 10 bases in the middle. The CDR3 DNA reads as TGTGCCAGCAGCTTAGATTCCCTGGGTTCACCCCTCCACTTT. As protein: CASSLDSLGSPLHF.

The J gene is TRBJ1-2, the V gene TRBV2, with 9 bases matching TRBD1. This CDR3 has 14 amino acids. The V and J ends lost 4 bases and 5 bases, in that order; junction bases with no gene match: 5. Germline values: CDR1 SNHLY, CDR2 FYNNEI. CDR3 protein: CASSGLGQGYGYTF. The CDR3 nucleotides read TGTGCCAGCAGTGGGTTGGGACAGGGTTATGGCTACACCTTC.

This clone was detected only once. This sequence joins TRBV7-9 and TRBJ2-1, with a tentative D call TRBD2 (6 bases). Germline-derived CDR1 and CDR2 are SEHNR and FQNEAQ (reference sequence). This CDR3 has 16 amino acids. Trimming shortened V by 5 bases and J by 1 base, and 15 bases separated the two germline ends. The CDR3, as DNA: TGTGCCAGCAGCCCCAGGGCGAGCGGGTCCTACAATGAGCAGTTCTTC. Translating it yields CASSPRASGSYNEQFF.

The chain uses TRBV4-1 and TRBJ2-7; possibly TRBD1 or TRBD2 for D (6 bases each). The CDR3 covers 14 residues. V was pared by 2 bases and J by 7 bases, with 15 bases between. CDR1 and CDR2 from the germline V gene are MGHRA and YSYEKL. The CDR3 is CASSQSPGDWEQYF. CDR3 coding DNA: TGCGCCAGCAGCCAAAGCCCAGGGGACTGGGAGCAGTACTTC.

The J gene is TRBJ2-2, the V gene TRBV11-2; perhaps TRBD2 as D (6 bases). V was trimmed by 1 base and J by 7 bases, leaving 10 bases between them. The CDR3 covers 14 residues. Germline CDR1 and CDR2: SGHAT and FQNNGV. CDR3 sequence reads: CASSLVGGYGELFF. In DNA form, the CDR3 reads TGTGCCAGCAGCTTAGTAGGAGGGTACGGGGAGCTGTTTTTT.

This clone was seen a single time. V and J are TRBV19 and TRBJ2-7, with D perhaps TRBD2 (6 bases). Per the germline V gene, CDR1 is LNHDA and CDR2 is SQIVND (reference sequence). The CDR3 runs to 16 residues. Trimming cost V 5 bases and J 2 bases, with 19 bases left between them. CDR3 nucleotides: TGTGCCAGTAGTGTCGCATGGCAGGCGGGACCCTACGAGCAGTACTTC. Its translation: CASSVAWQAGPYEQYF.

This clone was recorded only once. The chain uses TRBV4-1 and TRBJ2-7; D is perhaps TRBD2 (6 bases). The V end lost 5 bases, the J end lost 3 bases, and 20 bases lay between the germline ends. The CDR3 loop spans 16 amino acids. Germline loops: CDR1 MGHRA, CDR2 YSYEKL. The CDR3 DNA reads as TGCGCCAGCAGCATAACCCCGGACTTGGGGGGCTACGAGCAGTACTTC. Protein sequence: CASSITPDLGGYEQYF.

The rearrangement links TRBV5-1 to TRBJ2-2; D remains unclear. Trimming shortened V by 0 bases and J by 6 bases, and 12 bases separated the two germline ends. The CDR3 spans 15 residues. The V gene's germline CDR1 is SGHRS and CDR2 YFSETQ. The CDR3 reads CASSLGMGTAGELFF. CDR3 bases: TGCGCCAGCAGCTTGGGTATGGGAACCGCCGGGGAGCTGTTTTTT.

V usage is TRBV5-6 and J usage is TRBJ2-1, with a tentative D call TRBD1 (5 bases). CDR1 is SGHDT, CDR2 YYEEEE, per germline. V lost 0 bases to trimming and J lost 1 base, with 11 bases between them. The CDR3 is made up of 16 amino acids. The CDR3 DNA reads TGTGCCAGCAGCTTGGTAGTGGGGCCTTCCTACAATGAGCAGTTCTTC. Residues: CASSLVVGPSYNEQFF.

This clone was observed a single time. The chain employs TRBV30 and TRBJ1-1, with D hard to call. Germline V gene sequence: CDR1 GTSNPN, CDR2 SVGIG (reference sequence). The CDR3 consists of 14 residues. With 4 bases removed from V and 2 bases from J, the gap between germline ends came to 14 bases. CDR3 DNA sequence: TGTGCCTGGATGGTCGGGGAATTTAACACTGAAGCTTTCTTT. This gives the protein CAWMVGEFNTEAFF.

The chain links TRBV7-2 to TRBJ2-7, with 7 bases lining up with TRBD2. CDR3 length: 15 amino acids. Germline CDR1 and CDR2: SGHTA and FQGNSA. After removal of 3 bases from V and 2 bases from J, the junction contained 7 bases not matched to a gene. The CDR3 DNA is TGTGCCAGCAGCTTGGGGGGGGGTCCCGCCTACGAGCAGTACTTC. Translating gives CASSLGGGPAYEQYF.

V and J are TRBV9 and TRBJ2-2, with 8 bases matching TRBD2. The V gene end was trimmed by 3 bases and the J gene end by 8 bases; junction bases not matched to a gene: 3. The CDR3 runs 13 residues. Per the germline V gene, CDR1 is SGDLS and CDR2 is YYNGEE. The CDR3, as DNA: TGTGCCAGCAGCGGATTAGCGGGAGGGGAGCTGTTTTTT. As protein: CASSGLAGGELFF. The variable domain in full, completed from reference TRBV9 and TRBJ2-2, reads DSGVTQTPKHLITATGQRVTLRCSPRSGDLSVYWYQQSLDQGLQFLIQYYNGEERAKGNILERFSAQQFPDLHSELNLSSLELGDSALYFCASSGLAGGELFFGEGSRLTVL.

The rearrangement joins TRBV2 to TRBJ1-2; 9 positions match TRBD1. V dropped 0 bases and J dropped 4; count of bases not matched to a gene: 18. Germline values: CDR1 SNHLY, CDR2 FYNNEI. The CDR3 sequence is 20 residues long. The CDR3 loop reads CASSEAKQPLSGTGIYGYTF. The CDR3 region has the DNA TGTGCCAGCAGTGAAGCGAAACAACCACTCTCCGGGACAGGGATCTATGGCTACACCTTC.

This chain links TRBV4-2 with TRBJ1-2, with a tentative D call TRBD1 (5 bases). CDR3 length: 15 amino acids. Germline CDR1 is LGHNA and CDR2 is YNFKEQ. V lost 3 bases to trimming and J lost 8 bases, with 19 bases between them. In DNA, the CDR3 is TGTGCCAGCAGCCAGGCCCGGGGGAGTTTACAGGGCTACACCTTC. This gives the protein CASSQARGSLQGYTF.

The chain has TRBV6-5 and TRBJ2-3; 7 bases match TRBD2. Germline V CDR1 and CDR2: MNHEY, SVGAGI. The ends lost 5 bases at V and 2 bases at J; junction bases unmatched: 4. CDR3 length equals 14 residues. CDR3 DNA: TGTGCCAGCAGTCCCGGGACTAACACAGATACGCAGTATTTT. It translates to CASSPGTNTDTQYF.

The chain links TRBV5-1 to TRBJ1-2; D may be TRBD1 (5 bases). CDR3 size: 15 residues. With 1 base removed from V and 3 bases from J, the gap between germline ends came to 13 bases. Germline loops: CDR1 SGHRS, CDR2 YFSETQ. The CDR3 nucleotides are TGCGCCAGCAGCTTGACTGGGGTAGGGGACTATGGCTACACCTTC. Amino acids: CASSLTGVGDYGYTF.

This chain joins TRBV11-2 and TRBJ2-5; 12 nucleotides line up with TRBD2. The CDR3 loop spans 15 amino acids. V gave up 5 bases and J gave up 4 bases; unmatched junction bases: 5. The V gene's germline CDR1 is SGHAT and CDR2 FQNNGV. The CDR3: CASSASSGGAETQYF. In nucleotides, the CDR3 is TGTGCCAGCAGCGCGTCTAGCGGGGGGGCAGAGACCCAGTACTTC.

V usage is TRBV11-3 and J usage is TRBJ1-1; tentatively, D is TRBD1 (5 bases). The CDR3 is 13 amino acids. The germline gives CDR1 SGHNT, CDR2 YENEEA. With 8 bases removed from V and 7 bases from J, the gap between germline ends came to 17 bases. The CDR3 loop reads CASAWDPRSEAFF. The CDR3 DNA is TGTGCCAGCGCGTGGGACCCCAGAAGTGAAGCTTTCTTT.

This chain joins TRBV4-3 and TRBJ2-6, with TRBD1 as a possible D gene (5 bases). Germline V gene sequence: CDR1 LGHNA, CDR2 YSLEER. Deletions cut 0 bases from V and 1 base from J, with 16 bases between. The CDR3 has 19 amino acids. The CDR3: CASSQDGTGSPSGANVLTF. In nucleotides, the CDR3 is TGCGCCAGCAGCCAAGATGGAACAGGCTCACCTTCTGGGGCCAACGTCCTGACTTTC.

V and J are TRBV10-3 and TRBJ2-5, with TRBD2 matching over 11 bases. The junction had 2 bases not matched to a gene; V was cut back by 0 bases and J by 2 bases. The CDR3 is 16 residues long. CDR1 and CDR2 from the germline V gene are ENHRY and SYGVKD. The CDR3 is CAISESTSGEQETQYF. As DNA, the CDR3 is TGTGCCATCAGTGAGTCGACTAGCGGGGAGCAAGAGACCCAGTACTTC.

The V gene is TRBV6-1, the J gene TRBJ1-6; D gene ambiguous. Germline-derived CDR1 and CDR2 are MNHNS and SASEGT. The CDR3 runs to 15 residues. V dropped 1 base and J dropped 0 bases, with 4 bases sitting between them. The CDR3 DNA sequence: TGTGCCAGCAGTGAAGGGGGCTCCTATAATTCACCCCTCCACTTT. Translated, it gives CASSEGGSYNSPLHF.

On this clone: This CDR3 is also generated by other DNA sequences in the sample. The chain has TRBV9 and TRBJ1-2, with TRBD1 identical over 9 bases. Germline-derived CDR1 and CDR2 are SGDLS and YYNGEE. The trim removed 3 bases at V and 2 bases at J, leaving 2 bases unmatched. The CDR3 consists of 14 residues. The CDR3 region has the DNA TGTGCCAGCAGCGGGACAGGGGCCAACTATGGCTACACCTTC. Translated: CASSGTGANYGYTF.